The 5 T cell receptor beta chains below all came from one sample that was sequenced in a study of shared clonotypes between healthy human individuals. Sequenced by immunoSEQ multiplex PCR; TCRdb stores in-frame clones only, minus some. The repertoire consists of 600,000 to 800,000 clones, with about two thirds occurring once and the leading ten covering more than 1.5%. The sequencing input was memory CD4+ T cells sorted from blood. Subset defined: CD45RA-negative fraction. All receptors come from a woman aged 30 to 39 in good health.

The J gene is TRBJ2-3, the V gene TRBV4-1; D is perhaps TRBD2 (6 bases). Trimming stripped 3 bases from V and 2 bases from J, with 18 bases between. Germline values: CDR1 MGHRA, CDR2 YSYEKL. The CDR3 totals 17 residues. CDR3 protein: CASSHSFPGEITDTQYF. Written as DNA, the CDR3 is TGCGCCAGCAGCCATTCTTTCCCGGGAGAAATCACAGATACGCAGTATTTT.

J is TRBJ2-1 and V is TRBV7-9, with no clear D. Per germline, CDR1 SEHNR and CDR2 FQNEAQ (reference sequence). The CDR3 length is 14 residues. V was pared by 4 bases and J by 4 bases, with 11 bases between. As DNA, the CDR3 is TGTGCCAGCAGCTCGGTCAGAGAATACAATGAGCAGTTCTTC. Amino acids: CASSSVREYNEQFF. The complete variable domain, with remaining parts taken from reference TRBV7-9 and TRBJ2-1, reads DTGVSQNPRHKITKRGQNVTFRCDPISEHNRLYWYRQTLGQGPEFLTYFQNEAQLEKSRLLSDRFSAERPKGSFSTLEIQRTEQGDSAMYLCASSSVREYNEQFFGPGTRLTVL.

The chain has TRBV4-1 and TRBJ2-4; tentatively, D is TRBD2 (7 bases). V was trimmed by 8 bases and J by 8 bases, leaving 25 bases between them. The length of the CDR3 is 16 residues. From germline, CDR1 is MGHRA and CDR2 YSYEKL. The CDR3 nucleotides are TGCGCCAGCCGACAAGTCGGTCGGGGGGCGTCGGACATTCAGTACTTC. Translating it yields CASRQVGRGASDIQYF.

In its sample, this clone was seen many times. This rearrangement joins TRBV2 to TRBJ1-1, with D possibly matching TRBD1 (5 bases). The V and J ends lost 4 bases and 0 bases respectively, with 9 bases between them. CDR1 is SNHLY, CDR2 FYNNEI, per germline. This CDR3 contains 14 residues. The CDR3 DNA follows: TGTGCCAGCAGTGGACAGATCATGAACACTGAAGCTTTCTTT. Its protein product is CASSGQIMNTEAFF.

The chain couples TRBV7-2 to TRBJ2-7; possibly TRBD2 for D (5 bases). The germline V gene has CDR1 SGHTA and CDR2 FQGNSA. The CDR3 is 13 amino acids. Trimming took 5 bases from V and 5 from J, leaving 13 bases between them. CDR3 loop: CASSPGRGDEQYF. CDR3 coding DNA: TGTGCCAGCAGCCCCGGTCGGGGTGACGAGCAGTACTTC.